Below, 6 T cell receptor beta chains from the same sample are listed, as sequenced in a study of T cells in narcolepsy. TCRdb's table, derived via immunoSEQ multiplex PCR, lists solely in-frame clones and lacks some. This table holds about 20,000 clones, around four fifths found once. Material for sequencing was memory (CD45RA-) CD4+ T cells from blood. These receptors were obtained from a human donor in good health.

V usage is TRBV15 and J usage is TRBJ2-2, with 8 nucleotides matching TRBD1. The germline V gene has CDR1 LNHNV and CDR2 YYDKDF (reference sequence). Trimming took 5 bases from V and 2 from J; bases not matched to a gene: 10. The CDR3 has 17 amino acids. CDR3 residues: CATSGGRQGFNTGELFF. The CDR3 region has the DNA TGTGCCACCAGCGGGGGGAGACAGGGGTTTAACACCGGGGAGCTGTTTTTT.

The rearrangement links TRBV11-2 to TRBJ2-1; 7 nucleotides align to TRBD1. There are 13 residues in the CDR3. With V trimmed by 2 bases and J by 9 bases, 4 bases remained unmatched. In germline, CDR1 is SGHAT, CDR2 FQNNGV. The CDR3 region has the DNA TGTGCCAGCAGCTTAACGACAGGGATTGAGCAGTTCTTC. Its protein product is CASSLTTGIEQFF. The entire variable domain, with the rest obtained from reference TRBV11-2 and TRBJ2-1, is as follows: EAGVAQSPRYKIIEKRQSVAFWCNPISGHATLYWYQQILGQGPKLLIQFQNNGVVDDSQLPKDRFSAERLKGVDSTLKIQPAKLEDSAVYLCASSLTTGIEQFFGPGTRLTVL.

The chain is built from TRBV5-1 and TRBJ1-4; D unresolved. This CDR3 region has 15 residues. Trimming stripped 2 bases from V and 4 bases from J, with 12 bases between. Germline loops: CDR1 SGHRS, CDR2 YFSETQ. The CDR3 protein is CASSLSSGNNEKLFF. The CDR3 region has the DNA TGCGCCAGCAGCTTATCTTCGGGAAATAATGAAAAACTGTTTTTT.

The CDR3 region has the DNA TGTGCCAGCAGCGCTTACAGGGGCTTGGGCACTGAAGCTTTCTTT. Protein sequence: CASSAYRGLGTEAFF. The chain employs TRBV9 and TRBJ1-1; the match to TRBD1 covers 7 bases. Unmatched junction bases numbered 9, after V lost 3 bases and J lost 4 bases. Germline CDR1 reads SGDLS; CDR2 reads YYNGEE. This CDR3 contains 15 residues.

This chain joins TRBV5-4 and TRBJ2-1; D gene uncertain. Trimming shortened V by 0 bases and J by 4 bases, and 8 bases separated the two germline ends. CDR1 and CDR2 from the germline V gene are SGHNT and YYREEE (reference sequence). The CDR3 has 14 residues. DNA for the CDR3: TGTGCCAGCAGCTTGGAGGGATCTTACAATGAGCAGTTCTTC. It translates to CASSLEGSYNEQFF.

The genes are TRBV29-1 and TRBJ1-4, with D tentatively TRBD1 (5 bases). CDR3 length: 15 amino acids. CDR1 SQVTM and CDR2 ANQGSEA come from the germline V gene. The V and J ends lost 7 bases and 0 bases respectively, with 15 bases between them. The CDR3 DNA reads as TGCAGCGCCAGTGACAGCAGCTCAACTAATGAAAAACTGTTTTTT. Protein: CSASDSSSTNEKLFF.